This section outlines one T cell receptor beta chain sequence together with its context. Its specific antigen is unknown. Within one base of it there is no much larger clone, and no base qualities were kept. The CDR3 numbers 15 residues from cysteine through phenylalanine. Solely the CDR3 DNA is kept, with 45 bases framed from the first base. The germline V gene yields MRHNA for CDR1 and SNTAGT for CDR2. V and J lose 0 bases and 6 bases, and a span of 9 bases separates them. This entry belongs to a study of T cell changes during pregnancy in multiple sclerosis (dated by TCRdb to about 2019). At the level of the whole study: The study looked at changes in the T cell repertoire across pregnancy in women with multiple sclerosis.

Library prep was done by the immunoSEQ multiplex PCR assay. TCRdb re-hosts the immuneACCESS table, in-frame sequences only. Its copies lack some clones; in the studies checked, an unresolved V gene accounts for under half of them, and the cause for the rest is not known. The sample data list tens of thousands of clones, and more than 75% of these were observed just once. The top ten clones comprise 4% to 5.5% of the sample. The sample was peripheral blood, taken in the second trimester of pregnancy. The rearrangement joined TRBV6-4 to TRBJ1-6; no confident D gene assignment can be made. The receptor was isolated from a female donor in good health, enrolled as a control in a pregnancy study. CDR3 reads: CASSDSGSPNSPLHF. The nucleotide sequence is given as TGTGCCAGCAGTGACTCGGGCAGCCCTAATTCACCCCTCCACTTT.